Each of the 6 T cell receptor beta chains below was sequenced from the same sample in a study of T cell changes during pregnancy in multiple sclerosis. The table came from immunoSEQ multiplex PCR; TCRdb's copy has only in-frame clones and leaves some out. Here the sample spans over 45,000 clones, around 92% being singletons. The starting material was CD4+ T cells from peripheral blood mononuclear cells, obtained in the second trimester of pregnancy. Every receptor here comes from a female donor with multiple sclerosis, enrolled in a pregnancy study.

CDR3 residues: CASEIGQGVAPQHF. The CDR3 DNA reads TGTGCCAGTGAGATCGGACAGGGCGTCGCTCCCCAGCATTTT. This chain links TRBV19 with TRBJ1-5, with 8 bases matching TRBD1. J gave up 10 bases and V 8 bases, and 13 bases lay outside the gene matches. The CDR3 extends over 14 amino acids. Germline V gene data show CDR1 as LNHDA and CDR2 as SQIVND (reference sequence). The complete variable domain, with remaining parts taken from reference TRBV19 and TRBJ1-5, reads DGGITQSPKYLFRKEGQNVTLSCEQNLNHDAMYWYRQDPGQGLRLIYYSQIVNDFQKGDIAEGYSVSREKKESFPLTVTSAQKNPTAFYLCASEIGQGVAPQHFGDGTRLSIL.

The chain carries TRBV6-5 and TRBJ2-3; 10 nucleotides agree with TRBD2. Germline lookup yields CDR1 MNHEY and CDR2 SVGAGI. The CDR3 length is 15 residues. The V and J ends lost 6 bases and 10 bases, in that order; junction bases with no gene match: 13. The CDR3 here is CASSLSGGAGVAQYF. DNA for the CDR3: TGTGCCAGCAGCTTAAGCGGGGGGGCCGGAGTGGCGCAGTATTTT.

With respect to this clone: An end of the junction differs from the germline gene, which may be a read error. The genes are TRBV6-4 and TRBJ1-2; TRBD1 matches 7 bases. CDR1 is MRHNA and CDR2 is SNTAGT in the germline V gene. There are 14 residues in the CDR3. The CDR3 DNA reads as TGTGCCAGCAGTGACCCCGGGACAGTGGGTCGGTGGGTCTTC. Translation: CASSDPGTVGRWVF.

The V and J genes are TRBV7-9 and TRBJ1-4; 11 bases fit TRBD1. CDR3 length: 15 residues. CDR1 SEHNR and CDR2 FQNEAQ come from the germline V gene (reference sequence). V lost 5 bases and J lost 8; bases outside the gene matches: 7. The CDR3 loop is CASSPRDRGKEKLFF. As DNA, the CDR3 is TGTGCCAGCAGCCCCCGGGACAGGGGGAAGGAAAAACTGTTTTTT.

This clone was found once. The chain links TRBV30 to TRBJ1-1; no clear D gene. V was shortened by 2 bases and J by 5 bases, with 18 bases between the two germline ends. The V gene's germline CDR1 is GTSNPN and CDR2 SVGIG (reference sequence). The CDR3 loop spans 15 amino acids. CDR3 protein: CAWSFPTPQTTEAFF. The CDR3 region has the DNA TGTGCCTGGAGTTTCCCGACACCTCAGACAACTGAAGCTTTCTTT.

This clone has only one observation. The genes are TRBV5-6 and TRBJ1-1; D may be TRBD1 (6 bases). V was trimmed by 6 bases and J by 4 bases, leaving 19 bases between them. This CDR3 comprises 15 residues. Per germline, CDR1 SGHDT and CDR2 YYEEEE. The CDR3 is CASNRRGGVGTEAFF. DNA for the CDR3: TGTGCCAGCAACAGGCGGGGGGGCGTCGGCACTGAAGCTTTCTTT.